This TCR beta chain comes out of a study of shared clonotypes between healthy human individuals. General study points: The study generally estimated greater richness for naive than memory subsets.

This clone turned up a few times. The antigen is unknown. V lost 3 bases and J 0 bases, leaving 6 bases between the germline ends. Germline values: CDR1 MDHEN, CDR2 SYDVKM. The CDR3 runs 14 residues. Naive CD8 populations comprised CD45RO-negative cells positively selected for CCR7, excluding terminally differentiated effector memory CD45RA+ cells. Sorted-subset replicate PCRs used around 0.2 ug DNA, tens of thousands of T cell genomes. Clones were sequenced by immunoSEQ multiplex PCR, and TCRdb holds only the in-frame ones, with some missing. This table holds around 2.1 million clones, roughly 91% found once.

The sample consisted of naive CD8+ T cells from PBMCs. The sequence came from a man younger than 35 in good health. Some clones in this sample may be carry-over from other donors' samples. This chain uses TRBV28 with TRBJ1-5; D not certain. CDR3 sequence reads: CASSLRNSNQPQHF. The CDR3 DNA sequence: TGTGCCAGCAGTTTGCGGAATAGCAATCAGCCCCAGCATTTT.